These T cell receptor beta chains were read from a single sample in a study of post-analysis software for immune sequencing data. TCRdb analysed the PCR reads with MiXCR anew, one entry per CDR3 protein. The table has hundreds of thousands of distinct CDR3 sequences, around 50% seen once; the top ten hold approximately 4.3%. The sequenced sample was blood. These receptor sequences come from a girl under 18 with multiple sclerosis. CDR3s include the opening cysteine and the closing phenylalanine or tryptophan. D genes are given only for firm matches. Clone size, where shown, is once, few, many, or a class for clones that have expanded.

NA,TRBD1,NA,TRBV5-1,CASSKVGGQTYEQYF
few,NA,TRBJ2-1,TRBV9,CASSVHTNEQFF
NA,NA,TRBJ1-2,TRBV5-5,CASSLATQGYYGYTF
NA,NA,TRBJ2-1,TRBV6-2/TRBV6-3,CASSYRTASYNEQFF
NA,TRBD1,TRBJ2-3,TRBV20-1,CSARDRGTGYTDTQYF
NA,NA,TRBJ2-5,TRBV12-3/TRBV12-4,CASRRAWGGASVQYF
once,TRBD2,TRBJ2-7,TRBV6-1,CASSAHRTSGTYEQYF
NA,TRBD2,TRBJ2-5,TRBV10-3,CAISESIPGGKETQYF
NA,NA,TRBJ2-1,TRBV15,CATSRDRANEQFF
NA,NA,TRBJ1-1,TRBV12-3/TRBV12-4,CASSFRDTSEAFF
NA,NA,TRBJ2-1,TRBV5-5,CASSLYTGQVYNEQFF
NA,NA,TRBJ2-7,TRBV5-1,CASSRTSLHYEQYF
once,NA,TRBJ1-2,TRBV21-1,CASSKESRQGEIWDYGYTF
few,TRBD2,TRBJ2-5,TRBV20-1,CSAAGGGETQYF
once,NA,TRBJ1-4,TRBV29-1,CSADRNEKRFF
few,TRBD1,TRBJ1-2,TRBV11-2,CASSSTGVYGYTF
NA,TRBD2,TRBJ2-1,TRBV12-5,CASGLVTSVSSYNEQFF
NA,NA,TRBJ2-2,TRBV6-1,CASSEERGFNTGELFF
few,NA,TRBJ1-1,TRBV6-5,CASSQGLNTEAFF
once,NA,TRBJ2-5,TRBV10-3,CAISLGFQETQYF
NA,TRBD1,NA,TRBV24-1,CAPSDPGQGANEETQYF
NA,NA,TRBJ2-5,TRBV5-1,CASSLVVAVGEQYF
once,TRBD1,TRBJ2-7,TRBV9,CASSVGRGTADYEQYF
NA,NA,TRBJ1-2,TRBV29-1,CSVAPTGRNYGYTF
NA,TRBD1,TRBJ2-4,TRBV10-3,CAIKEQGGSGEQYF
few,TRBD2,TRBJ2-7,TRBV10-3,CAISGAGALGEQYF
NA,NA,TRBJ2-7,TRBV4-1,CASSQEGTRSYEQYF
many,NA,TRBJ1-1,TRBV5-1,CASSLDLNTEAFF
NA,NA,TRBJ1-6,TRBV12-3/TRBV12-4,CASSFAGASSPLHF